This T cell receptor beta chain was identified in a study of CD8 T cells in Susac syndrome. A word on this clonotype: Its antigen is still unknown.

In contrast to the negatively isolated CD8+ and CD4+ T cells, TEMRA cells were FACS-enriched. Germline assignment: CDR1 SEHNR and CDR2 FQNEAQ (reference sequence). The length of the CDR3 is 13 residues. The V end was cut by 5 bases, the J end by 2 bases, with 9 bases between. Random hexamers were used to reverse transcribe the RNA input (about 0.5 to 1 ug). Multiplex PCR with immunoSEQ amplified the TCR beta CDR3 across 54 Vbeta and 13 Jbeta. One entry per CDR3 protein, called by TCRdb with MiXCR from the immunoSEQ multiplex PCR reads. The table lists about 130,000 distinct CDR3 sequences, around 75% of them singletons. General study findings and limits: The TCR sequencing and HLA analysis in the study involved a relatively small number of individuals, as the study acknowledged.

The sequencing input was CD8+ T cells from PBMCs. This chain connects TRBV7-9 to TRBJ2-5, with D possibly TRBD2 on 6 matching bases. This TCR derives from a human donor with multiple sclerosis. CDR3 DNA sequence: TGTGCCAGCAGCCGGGACTTTCAAGAGACCCAGTACTTC. This gives the protein CASSRDFQETQYF.